These 7 T cell receptor beta chains share one sample of origin, sequenced in a study of blood T cell repertoires in COVID-19. Produced via immunoSEQ multiplex PCR; TCRdb's table is partial and in-frame only. Here the sample spans 200,000 to 250,000 clones, 88% being singletons. Sequencing input: peripheral blood. These receptors all come from a man aged 70-80 years with acute or convalescent COVID-19.

The chain combines TRBV27 with TRBJ2-2; 8 positions match TRBD1. The CDR3 sequence is 16 residues long. Germline V CDR1 and CDR2: MNHEY, SMNVEV (reference sequence). The V and J ends lost 5 bases and 0 bases, in that order; junction bases with no gene match: 5. The CDR3 spells CASSRTTGANTGELFF. In DNA, the CDR3 is TGTGCCAGCAGTCGCACGACAGGGGCGAACACCGGGGAGCTGTTTTTT.

The gene calls are TRBV9 and TRBJ2-1, with 12 bases that match TRBD2. There are 14 residues in the CDR3. The germline V gene encodes CDR1 SGDLS and CDR2 YYNGEE. Trimming at V came to 0 bases and at J to 10 bases, leaving 2 bases not matched to a gene. CDR3 sequence reads: CASSVELAGGEQFF. The CDR3 region has the DNA TGTGCCAGCAGCGTAGAACTAGCGGGAGGAGAGCAGTTCTTC. The whole variable domain, remainder taken from reference TRBV9 and TRBJ2-1, is DSGVTQTPKHLITATGQRVTLRCSPRSGDLSVYWYQQSLDQGLQFLIQYYNGEERAKGNILERFSAQQFPDLHSELNLSSLELGDSALYFCASSVELAGGEQFFGPGTRLTVL.

This clone was counted a single time. The gene calls are TRBV5-6 and TRBJ2-2; maybe TRBD1 (6 bases). V was shortened by 4 bases and J by 2 bases, with 9 bases between the two germline ends. Looked up from germline, CDR1 is SGHDT and CDR2 is YYEEEE. The CDR3 has 14 amino acids. The CDR3 is CASSGRGNTGELFF. CDR3 nucleotide sequence: TGTGCCAGCAGCGGCAGGGGCAACACCGGGGAGCTGTTTTTT.

The chain is built from TRBV11-2 and TRBJ1-2, with a tentative D call TRBD1 (6 bases). Trimming left V 6 bases short and J 3 bases short, with 14 bases between. The CDR3 sequence is 14 residues long. Germline CDR1 reads SGHAT; CDR2 reads FQNNGV. CDR3 protein: CASSPDRIDYGYTF. Written as DNA, the CDR3 is TGTGCCAGCAGTCCAGACAGGATCGACTATGGCTACACCTTC.

Points on this clone: Different DNA sequences within this sample yield the same CDR3. The gene calls are TRBV4-3 and TRBJ2-3; 12 bases line up with TRBD2. The CDR3 sequence is 16 residues long. Per the germline V gene, CDR1 is LGHNA and CDR2 is YSLEER. The V gene end was trimmed by 1 base and the J gene end by 5 bases; junction bases not matched to a gene: 4. In DNA form, the CDR3 reads TGCGCCAGCAGCCAAGGACTAGCGGGAGTTTTAGATACGCAGTATTTT. This codes for CASSQGLAGVLDTQYF.

This rearrangement joins TRBV9 to TRBJ1-3; possibly TRBD1 for D (5 bases). V dropped 4 bases and J dropped 0 bases, with 17 bases sitting between them. Germline values: CDR1 SGDLS, CDR2 YYNGEE. CDR3 size: 17 residues. CDR3 region: CASSPLGGPSSGNTIYF. CDR3 DNA: TGTGCCAGCAGCCCTCTGGGGGGTCCGAGCTCTGGAAACACCATATATTTT.

The CDR3 DNA reads as TGTGCCAGCACCCCCTACTTTAGCGGGAGTGGTTATGGTTCCCCACCAAACTACGAGCAGTACTTC. Translated: CASTPYFSGSGYGSPPNYEQYF. V usage is TRBV19 and J usage is TRBJ2-7; TRBD2 agrees at 9 bases. V shed 9 bases, J shed 3 bases, and the junction held 33 bases outside the gene matches. Germline loops: CDR1 LNHDA, CDR2 SQIVND (reference sequence). This CDR3 has 22 amino acids. Based on the CDR3 plus reference TRBV19 and TRBJ2-7, the full variable domain is DGGITQSPKYLFRKEGQNVTLSCEQNLNHDAMYWYRQDPGQGLRLIYYSQIVNDFQKGDIAEGYSVSREKKESFPLTVTSAQKNPTAFYLCASTPYFSGSGYGSPPNYEQYFGPGTRLTVT.